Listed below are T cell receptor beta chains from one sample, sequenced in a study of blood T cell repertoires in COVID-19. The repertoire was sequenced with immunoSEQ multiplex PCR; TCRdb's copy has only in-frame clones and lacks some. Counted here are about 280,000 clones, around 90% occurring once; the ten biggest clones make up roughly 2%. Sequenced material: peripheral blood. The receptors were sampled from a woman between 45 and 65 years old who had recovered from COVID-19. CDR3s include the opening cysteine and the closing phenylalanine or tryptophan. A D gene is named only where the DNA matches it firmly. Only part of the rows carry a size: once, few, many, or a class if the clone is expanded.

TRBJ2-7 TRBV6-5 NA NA TGTGCCGCTCTGGGGCGGGACCCTATTGACGAGCAGTACTTC CAALGRDPIDEQYF
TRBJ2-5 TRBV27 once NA TGTGCCAGCAGTTTAGAGGGCGTACGCCAAGAGACCCAGTACTTC CASSLEGVRQETQYF
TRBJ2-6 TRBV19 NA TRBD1 TGTGCCAGTAGCCAAGGGACAGGGAGAACTGGGGCCAACGTCCTGACTTTC CASSQGTGRTGANVLTF
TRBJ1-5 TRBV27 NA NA TGTGCCAGCAGTTGGGACAAGAATAGCAATCAGCCCCAGCATTTT CASSWDKNSNQPQHF
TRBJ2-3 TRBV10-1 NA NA TGCGCCAGCAGCGACAGTAGCCCCACAGATACGCAGTATTTT CASSDSSPTDTQYF
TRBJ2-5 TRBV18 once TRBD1 TGTGCCAGCTCACTAGGGACAGACCAAGAGACCCAGTACTTC CASSLGTDQETQYF
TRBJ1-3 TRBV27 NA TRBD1 TGTGCCAGCAGTTTAGCCGGGACAGGGTTTTCTGGAAACACCATATATTTT CASSLAGTGFSGNTIYF
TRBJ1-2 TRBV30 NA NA TGTGCCTGGAGTGAGTGGGGCAACTATGGCTACACCTTC CAWSEWGNYGYTF
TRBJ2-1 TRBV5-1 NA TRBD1 TGCGCCAGCAGCTTGGTGTACAGGGGGTCCTACAATGAGCAGTTCTTC CASSLVYRGSYNEQFF
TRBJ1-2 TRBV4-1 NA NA TGCGCCAGCACTAAGGGGGACCTCCCCATCGGGTATGGCTACACCTTC CASTKGDLPIGYGYTF
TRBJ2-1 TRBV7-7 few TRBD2 TGTGCTAGCAGCTTAGAGCTGGGCGGGGGAAATGAGCAGTTCTTC CASSLELGGGNEQFF
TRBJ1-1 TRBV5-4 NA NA TGTGCCAGCAGCTTGTGGACAGAGAGACCGTACACTGAAGCTTTCTTT CASSLWTERPYTEAFF
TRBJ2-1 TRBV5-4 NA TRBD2 TGTGCCAGCAGTACTGCTAGCGGCAACTCCTACAATGAGCAGTTCTTC CASSTASGNSYNEQFF
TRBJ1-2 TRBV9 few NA TGTGCCAGCAGCGTCGATCCCACCGGGTCAGGGGATGGCTACACCTTC CASSVDPTGSGDGYTF
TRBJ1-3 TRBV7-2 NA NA TGTGCCAGCAGCTTAGCGCGGAGGGGCCATCGGTCCATATATTTT CASSLARRGHRSIYF
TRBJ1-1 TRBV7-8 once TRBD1 TGTGCCAGCAGCTTACGAACCGGGACAGGGGGCTCTGAAGCTTTCTTT CASSLRTGTGGSEAFF
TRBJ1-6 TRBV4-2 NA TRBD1 TGTGCCAGCAGCCAAAGTTGGGACAGGGAGTACTATAATTCACCCCTCCACTTT CASSQSWDREYYNSPLHF
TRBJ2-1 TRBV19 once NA TGTGCCAGTAGTATCGACAGGTGGGATGAGCAGTTCTTC CASSIDRWDEQFF
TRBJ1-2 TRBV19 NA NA TGTGCCAGTAACCGTGAAGCGGAATATGGCTACACCTTC CASNREAEYGYTF
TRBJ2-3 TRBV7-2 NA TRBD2 TGTGCCAGCAGCCACAGCGGGAGGGACCCCACAGATACGCAGTATTTT CASSHSGRDPTDTQYF
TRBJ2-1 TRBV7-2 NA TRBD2 TGTGCCAGCAGCCTACGGGGGGGCGCCTACAATGAGCAGTTCTTC CASSLRGGAYNEQFF
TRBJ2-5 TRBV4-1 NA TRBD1 TGCGCCAGCAGCCAATGGACAGGGCTAGAGACCCAGTACTTC CASSQWTGLETQYF
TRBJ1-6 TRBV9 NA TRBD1 TGTGCCAGCAGCCCTTGGACAGGGAGGAATTCACCCCTCCACTTT CASSPWTGRNSPLHF
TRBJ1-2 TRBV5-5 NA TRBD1 TGTGCCAGCAGCTCCCGGGACAGGGGATTTTATGGCTACACCTTC CASSSRDRGFYGYTF
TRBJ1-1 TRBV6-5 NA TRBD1 TGTGCCAGCATTAATACAGGGGGCACTGAAGCTTTCTTT CASINTGGTEAFF
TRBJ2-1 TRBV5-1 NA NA TGCGCCAGCAGCTCCGGGAGAACCTTGATGAGGGATGAGCAGTTCTTC CASSSGRTLMRDEQFF
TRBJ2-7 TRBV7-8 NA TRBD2 TGTGCCAGCAGCCCCCTAGCGGGAGTGTACGAGCAGTACTTC CASSPLAGVYEQYF
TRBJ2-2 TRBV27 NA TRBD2 TGTGCCAGCAGTCCCTACGCTAGCGGCTGGGAGGGGACCGCGAACACCGGGGAGCTGTTTTTT CASSPYASGWEGTANTGELFF
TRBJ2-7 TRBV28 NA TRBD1 TGTGCCAGCACCCTAGGGGGCAAAGGTCTCGAGCAGTACTTC CASTLGGKGLEQYF
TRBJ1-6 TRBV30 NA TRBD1 TGTGCCTGGAGTGTACTGAGGTATAAGGACAGGGAGAATTCACCCCTCCACTTT CAWSVLRYKDRENSPLHF
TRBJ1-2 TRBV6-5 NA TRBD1 TGTGCCAGCAGACTTGGACAGGAGATAACTCGGGGCTACACCTTC CASRLGQEITRGYTF
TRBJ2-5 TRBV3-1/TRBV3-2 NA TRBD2 TGTGCCAGCAGCCAAGGGGCTCTTCTAGCGGGGGGTCAAGAGACCCAGTACTTC CASSQGALLAGGQETQYF
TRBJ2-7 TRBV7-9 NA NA TGTGCCAGCAGCGGGCGGGCGGGAAGGTCTGACGAGCAGTACTTC CASSGRAGRSDEQYF
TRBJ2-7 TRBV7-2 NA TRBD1 TGTGCCAGCAGTGTAGCCCGGACAGGGCCCTACGAGCAGTACTTC CASSVARTGPYEQYF
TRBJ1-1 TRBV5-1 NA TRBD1 TGCGCCAGCAGCGTGGGGTGGACAGGGGGCAACACTGAAGCTTTCTTT CASSVGWTGGNTEAFF
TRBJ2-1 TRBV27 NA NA TGTGCCAGCAGCTACTACAATGAGCAGTTCTTC CASSYYNEQFF
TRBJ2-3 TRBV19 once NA TGTGCCAGTAGTGGTCGCGGGAAGGGCACAGATACGCAGTATTTT CASSGRGKGTDTQYF